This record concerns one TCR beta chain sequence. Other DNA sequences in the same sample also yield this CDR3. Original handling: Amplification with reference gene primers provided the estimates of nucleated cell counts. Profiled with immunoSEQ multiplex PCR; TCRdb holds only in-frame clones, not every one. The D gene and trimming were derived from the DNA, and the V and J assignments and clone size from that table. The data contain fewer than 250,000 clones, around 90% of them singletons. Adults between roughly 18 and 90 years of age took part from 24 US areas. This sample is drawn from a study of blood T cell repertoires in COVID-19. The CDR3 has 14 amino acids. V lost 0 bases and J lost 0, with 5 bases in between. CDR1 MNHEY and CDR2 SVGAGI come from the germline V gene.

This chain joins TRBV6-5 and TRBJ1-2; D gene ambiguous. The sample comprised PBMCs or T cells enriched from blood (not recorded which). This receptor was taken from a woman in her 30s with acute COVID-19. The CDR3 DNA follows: TGTGCCAGCAGTTACTCAACAGCTAACTATGGCTACACCTTC. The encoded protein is CASSYSTANYGYTF.